Described below is a single TCR beta chain sequence and its context. Its antigen target is currently unknown. Qualities for individual bases were not recorded, and no much larger clone is one base off. One collaborating source in Seattle enrolled patients while the patients were actively infected and followed the patients over time throughout the course of disease. The collaborating institutions used their own protocols to collect whole blood in K2EDTA tubes. For TCRbeta analysis, collaborator samples were shipped as frozen whole blood, as isolated PBMCs, or as DNA extracted from either sample type. This sample is part of a study of blood T cell repertoires in COVID-19 (dated by TCRdb to 2018 to 2020). A note on the overall study: Samples from collaborators originated in the United States, Italy and Spain and spanned both the acute and convalescent phases of COVID-19. Where available, HLA class I and class II types were obtained from metadata supplied by the sample provider rather than from assay-based typing. The repertoires were made available in a free public database intended to serve as a resource for research on the immune response to SARS-CoV-2. The samples were drawn from two sources: the first 160 participants of the ongoing ImmuneRACE study, and 1,000 to 1,500 subjects contributed by 6 global collaborators. The dataset comprised deeply sampled blood TCRbeta repertoires from subjects exposed to, actively infected with, or recovered from COVID-19. The material from the prospective study consisted of cDNA or gDNA derived from T cells, B-cell-depleted T cells, or PBMCs. Sample metadata almost always included a de-identified subject ID, COVID-19 status, age in years and sex. Broad study findings and their caveats: How much clinical and demographic metadata was included differed by source and by participant, and the metadata was provided uncurated.

The immunoSEQ Assay, a bias-controlled multiplex PCR, was used to amplify TCRbeta CDR3 regions from genomic DNA. The original methods were these. Within the assay, amplification of reference gene primers was used to estimate how many nucleated cells each sample contained. To quantify the absolute abundance of each unique TCRbeta CDR3 rearrangement, sequence reads were collapsed and filtered. For each sample, productive Simpson clonality was calculated by taking the square root of Simpson's diversity index across productive rearrangements. In its TCRdb copy, this immuneACCESS table keeps in-frame sequences only and misses some clones. Where compared with another copy, unresolved V genes explain less than half of these, and the others have no known cause. V, J and clone size are those of that table, while D and trimming were read from the DNA. This sample is represented by over 150,000 clones; roughly 76% of them were singletons. The ten largest account for 10% to 15% of the sample.

The clonotype originates from an elderly woman with COVID-19, enrolled during active disease. The sequenced material came from peripheral blood.

The DNA sequence follows: TGTGCCAGCAGTCAATGGGGACAGGGGAGGACTGAAGCTTTCTTT. Its amino acids are CASSQWGQGRTEAFF. This chain is built from TRBV28 and TRBJ1-1, with 10 bases in between that match TRBD1. The CDR3 covers 15 residues, taking in both the cysteine and the phenylalanine. Of all the DNA, just the CDR3 is kept, 45 bases in frame from base 1. Relative to germline, V is missing 5 bases and J is missing 5 bases, with 8 bases of the junction outside any gene match. The germline V gene encodes CDR1 MDHEN and CDR2 SYDVKM.